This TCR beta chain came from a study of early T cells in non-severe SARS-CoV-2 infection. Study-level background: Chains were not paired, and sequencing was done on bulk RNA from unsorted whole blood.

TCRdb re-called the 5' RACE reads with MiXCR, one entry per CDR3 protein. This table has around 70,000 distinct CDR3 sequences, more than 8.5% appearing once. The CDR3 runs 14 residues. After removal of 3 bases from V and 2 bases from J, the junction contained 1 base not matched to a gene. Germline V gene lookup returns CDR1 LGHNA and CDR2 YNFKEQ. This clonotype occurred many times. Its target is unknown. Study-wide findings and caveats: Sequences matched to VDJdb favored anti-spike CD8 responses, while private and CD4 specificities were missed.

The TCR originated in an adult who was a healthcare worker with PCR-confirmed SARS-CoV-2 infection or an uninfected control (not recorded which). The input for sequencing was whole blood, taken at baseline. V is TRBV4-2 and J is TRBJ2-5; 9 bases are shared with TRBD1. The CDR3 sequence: CASSHGTGQETQYF. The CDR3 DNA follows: TGTGCCAGCAGCCATGGGACAGGGCAAGAGACCCAGTACTTC.